These T cell receptor beta chains were read from a single sample in a study of early T cells in non-severe SARS-CoV-2 infection. MiXCR, applied by TCRdb to the 5' RACE reads, yields one record per CDR3 protein. The top ten hold less than 20% of the sample, which has about 77,000 distinct CDR3 sequences, 9.5% to 15% seen once. The sample was whole blood, taken at baseline. The receptor set was obtained from an adult who was a healthcare worker with PCR-confirmed SARS-CoV-2 infection or an uninfected control (not recorded which). The donor label of this sample is uncertain. CDR3s include the opening cysteine and the closing phenylalanine or tryptophan. The order of the fields is D gene, clone size, V gene, J gene, CDR3 length, CDR3 protein, CDR3 DNA. The D gene is left open where the match is weak. Clone sizes are given selectively: once, few, many, or a class where the clone is expanded.

.	many	TRBV20-1	TRBJ2-1	12	CSASGGYNEQFF	TGCAGTGCTAGCGGGGGTTACAATGAGCAGTTCTTC
.	.	TRBV30	TRBJ2-3	15	CAWSVSQTDTDTQYF	TGTGCCTGGAGTGTAAGTCAGACGGATACAGATACGCAGTATTTT
TRBD1	.	TRBV2	TRBJ1-1	12	CASSGDRESAFF	TGTGCCAGCAGTGGGGACAGGGAGTCGGCTTTCTTT
TRBD1	few	TRBV20-1	TRBJ1-1	18	CSARVGHRGRTGGTEAFF	TGCAGTGCTAGAGTGGGACATCGTGGCCGGACAGGGGGGACTGAAGCTTTCTTT
TRBD1	few	TRBV20-1	TRBJ1-4	15	CSASAGGALGEKLFF	TGCAGTGCTAGCGCAGGGGGCGCTTTAGGGGAAAAACTGTTTTTT
.	many	TRBV28	TRBJ1-4	14	CASSLAREFEKLFF	TGTGCCAGCAGTCTCGCCCGGGAGTTTGAAAAACTGTTTTTT
.	.	TRBV9	TRBJ2-1	14	CASSEVLFGDEQFF	TGTGCCAGCAGCGAGGTCCTTTTCGGGGATGAGCAGTTCTTC
.	few	TRBV7-6	TRBJ2-5	13	CASSSDYQETQYF	TGTGCCAGCAGCTCAGACTACCAAGAGACCCAGTACTTC
.	few	TRBV3-1	TRBJ2-7	13	CASSQDPTSGQYF	TGTGCCAGCAGCCAAGATCCAACCTCCGGGCAGTACTTC
.	once	TRBV30	TRBJ1-1	12	CAWSVSYTEAFF	TGTGCCTGGAGTGTGTCCTACACTGAAGCTTTCTTT
TRBD1	few	TRBV11-2	TRBJ1-2	16	CASSPSGHRGRVGYTF	TGTGCCAGCAGCCCCTCCGGCCACAGGGGGCGCGTGGGCTACACCTTC
.	.	TRBV13	TRBJ2-7	14	CASSLGPGAYEQYF	TGTGCCAGCAGCCTAGGACCGGGGGCCTACGAGCAGTACTTC
.	.	TRBV9	TRBJ1-1	12	CASSPQGTEAFF	TGTGCCAGCAGCCCCCAGGGCACTGAAGCTTTCTTT
TRBD2	few	TRBV6-5	TRBJ2-5	15	CASSSAGGVQETQYF	TGTGCCAGCAGTTCCGCGGGGGGCGTTCAAGAGACCCAGTACTTC
TRBD1	.	TRBV5-5	TRBJ2-7	14	CASSQGQGAYEQYF	TGTGCCAGCAGCCAGGGACAGGGGGCCTACGAGCAGTACTTC
.	few	TRBV7-3	TRBJ2-2	14	CASSPHWNTGELFF	TGTGCCAGCAGCCCGCATTGGAACACCGGGGAGCTGTTTTTT
.	.	TRBV20-1	TRBJ2-7	10	CSAGRREQYF	TGCAGTGCTGGAAGGAGGGAGCAGTACTTC
.	.	TRBV5-1	TRBJ1-1	13	CASRDTSNTEAFF	TGCGCCAGCCGGGACACCTCGAACACTGAAGCTTTCTTT
.	.	TRBV27	TRBJ2-7	13	CASSQRGVYEQYF	TGTGCCAGCAGTCAGAGGGGCGTCTACGAGCAGTACTTC
.	.	TRBV6-6	TRBJ1-1	13	CASSQGGRAEAFF	TGTGCCAGCAGCCAAGGGGGGAGGGCTGAAGCTTTCTTT
TRBD1	few	TRBV5-1	TRBJ1-1	17	CASSLTPGQGLNTEAFF	TGCGCCAGCAGCCTGACCCCGGGACAGGGATTGAACACTGAAGCTTTCTTT
.	.	TRBV30	TRBJ1-2	11	CAWSEGYGYTF	TGTGCCTGGAGTGAAGGCTATGGCTACACCTTC
.	.	TRBV7-6	TRBJ2-2	14	CASSRSNAAGELFF	TGTGCCAGCAGTCGCTCAAATGCCGCCGGGGAGCTGTTTTTT
.	.	TRBV20-1	TRBJ2-7	12	CSARGQVEQQYF	TGCAGTGCTAGAGGCCAGGTGGAACAGCAGTACTTC
.	.	TRBV29-1	TRBJ2-5	13	CSVEEDSYGSQYF	TGCAGCGTTGAAGAGGACTCCTATGGGTCCCAGTACTTC
TRBD2	few	TRBV2	TRBJ2-2	14	CASIGRGDTGELFF	TGTGCCAGCATCGGGAGGGGTGACACCGGGGAGCTGTTTTTT
TRBD2	.	TRBV30	TRBJ2-2	16	CAWSFWRDYPTGELFF	TGTGCCTGGAGTTTTTGGCGGGACTACCCCACCGGGGAGCTGTTTTTT
.	many	TRBV19	TRBJ1-4	16	CASTPGGALGGEKLFF	TGTGCCAGTACCCCCGGTGGGGCCCTGGGTGGTGAAAAACTGTTTTTT
.	many	TRBV19	TRBJ1-1	16	CASSSRDGYLNTEAFF	TGTGCCAGTAGTTCCCGGGACGGATACTTGAACACTGAAGCTTTCTTT
.	many	TRBV29-1	TRBJ1-2	16	CSVEDIRATPTFGYTF	TGCAGCGTTGAAGATATAAGGGCCACCCCTACCTTTGGCTACACCTTC
.	many	TRBV6-2/TRBV6-3	TRBJ1-6	15	CASSYGTSRSSPLHF	TGTGCCAGCAGTTACGGGACTTCTCGGAGTTCACCCCTCCACTTT
TRBD2	.	TRBV27	TRBJ2-1	14	CASSLQREGQEQFF	TGTGCCAGCAGTTTACAGCGGGAGGGCCAGGAGCAGTTCTTC
.	many	TRBV5-1	TRBJ1-2	12	CASGGAQTGYTF	TGCGCCAGCGGGGGCGCACAAACAGGCTACACCTTC
.	many	TRBV30	TRBJ2-7	13	CAWRMTSPYEQYF	TGTGCCTGGAGGATGACTAGTCCCTACGAGCAGTACTTC
TRBD1	few	TRBV10-2	TRBJ2-7	15	CASSETGTGVFEQYF	TGCGCCAGCAGTGAAACCGGGACAGGGGTCTTCGAGCAGTACTTC
TRBD2	.	TRBV20-1	TRBJ2-3	14	CSAPAGAGTDTQYF	TGCAGTGCCCCAGCGGGGGCCGGCACAGATACGCAGTATTTT
.	many	TRBV19	TRBJ2-3	14	CATKGRRGTDTQYF	TGTGCCACGAAAGGGAGGAGGGGCACAGATACGCAGTATTTT
TRBD1	many	TRBV20-1	TRBJ2-7	13	CSATTGHVNEQYF	TGCAGTGCTACGACAGGGCATGTCAACGAGCAGTACTTC
TRBD2	many	TRBV29-1	TRBJ2-2	14	CSVQTSGRPGELFF	TGCAGCGTCCAGACTAGCGGGAGGCCCGGGGAGCTGTTTTTT
TRBD1	few	TRBV7-2	TRBJ2-3	16	CASSQRTGGRTDTQYF	TGTGCCAGCAGCCAAAGGACAGGGGGCCGCACAGATACGCAGTATTTT
.	many	TRBV11-2	TRBJ1-1	16	CASSLERGSMNTEAFF	TGTGCCAGCAGCCTGGAACGGGGGTCGATGAACACTGAAGCTTTCTTT
.	.	TRBV20-1	TRBJ2-5	14	CSARDVLLQETQYF	TGCAGTGCTAGAGATGTGCTCCTCCAAGAGACCCAGTACTTC
.	.	TRBV6-5	TRBJ2-7	16	CASSYGSGAFPYEQYF	TGTGCCAGCAGTTACGGTAGCGGAGCATTCCCGTACGAGCAGTACTTC
TRBD1	few	TRBV14	TRBJ2-1	15	CASSHLRDRGGEQFF	TGTGCCAGCAGCCACCTCCGGGACAGGGGGGGTGAGCAGTTCTTC
.	few	TRBV9	TRBJ1-2	14	CASRRDAGGYGYTF	TGTGCCAGCAGGCGCGACGCCGGGGGGTATGGCTACACCTTC
.	once	TRBV10-1	TRBJ2-3	13	CASSVIQGASLYF	TGCGCCAGCAGTGTAATCCAGGGAGCAAGCCTGTATTTT
.	few	TRBV10-3	TRBJ2-7	13	CAIRQGSSYEQYF	TGTGCCATCAGACAGGGTTCCAGCTACGAGCAGTACTTC
.	few	TRBV6-6	TRBJ1-2	12	CASTSDHYGYTF	TGTGCCAGCACTTCAGACCACTATGGCTACACCTTC
TRBD1	many	TRBV27	TRBJ1-5	15	CASSLTGTENQPQHF	TGTGCCAGCAGTTTAACCGGGACAGAAAATCAGCCCCAGCATTTT
.	.	TRBV12-3/TRBV12-4	TRBJ2-2	13	CASSLIVTGELFF	TGTGCCAGCAGTTTAATAGTCACCGGGGAGCTGTTTTTT
.	.	TRBV18	TRBJ2-7	13	CASSRDTVDEQYF	TGTGCCAGCTCACGGGACACCGTGGACGAGCAGTACTTC
.	.	TRBV9	TRBJ2-2	13	CASSVGKRGELFF	TGTGCCAGCAGCGTAGGGAAGCGCGGGGAGCTGTTTTTT
TRBD2	few	TRBV5-1	TRBJ2-7	14	CASSSPLAENEQYF	TGCGCCAGCAGCTCCCCGCTAGCGGAAAACGAGCAGTACTTC
TRBD2	few	TRBV7-2	TRBJ2-3	15	CASSATSGAGDTQYF	TGTGCCAGCAGCGCCACTAGCGGGGCCGGGGATACGCAGTATTTT
.	.	TRBV6-6	TRBJ1-1	14	CASTLGEMKTEAFF	TGTGCCAGCACCCTCGGGGAGATGAAAACTGAAGCTTTCTTT